What follows are 16 T cell receptor beta chains derived from one specimen sequenced in a study of blood T cells in healthy people across ages. Sample-barcoded 5' priming and a J-beta primer mix drove a second PCR of roughly 7 to 11 cycles. TCRdb processed the 5' RACE reads anew with MiXCR; each CDR3 protein has one entry. The table shows fewer than 1,000,000 distinct CDR3 sequences, with more than 35% occurring only once. Material: blood. These receptor sequences come from an elderly man in good health.

This clonotype came up many times. This rearrangement joins TRBV20-1 to TRBJ1-2; D gene uncertain. Germline loops: CDR1 DFQATT, CDR2 SNEGSKA (reference sequence). The CDR3 loop spans 15 amino acids. Deletions cut 1 base from V and 2 bases from J, with 14 bases between. CDR3 residues: CSARVEQNFNYGYTF. As DNA, the CDR3 is TGCAGTGCTAGAGTTGAACAGAATTTCAACTATGGCTACACCTTC.

This chain joins TRBV10-3 and TRBJ2-5; TRBD1 might be the D (5 bases). The CDR3 sequence is 13 residues long. CDR1 is ENHRY and CDR2 is SYGVKD in the germline V gene. V was shortened by 6 bases and J by 1 base, with 9 bases between the two germline ends. DNA of the CDR3: TGTGCCATCAGCTCTGACAGCCAAGAGACCCAGTACTTC. It codes for CAISSDSQETQYF.

This rearrangement joins TRBV28 to TRBJ2-5; 8 bases agree with TRBD2. V was pared by 11 bases and J by 11 bases, with 22 bases of the junction left unmatched. CDR1 and CDR2 from the germline V gene are MDHEN and SYDVKM. The CDR3 covers 15 residues. As DNA, the CDR3 is TGTGCCCGCAAAGCGCAGACGGGACTAGGTTCTGAGCAGTACTTC. Translation gives CARKAQTGLGSEQYF.

A word on this clonotype: This may come from a read error, since a much larger clone is one base off. The chain uses TRBV20-1 and TRBJ2-5, with 8 bases identical to TRBD2. The germline V gene has CDR1 DFQATT and CDR2 SNEGSKA (reference sequence). Germline trimming cut 1 base from V and 1 base from J; bases unmatched to any gene: 5. This CDR3 is 15 amino acids long. The CDR3 nucleotides read TGCAGTGCTAGAGTAGCGGGGTTAACCCAAGAGACCCAGTACTTC. Amino acid sequence: CSARVAGLTQETQYF.

This clonotype was counted between two and nine times. V is TRBV7-2 and J is TRBJ2-1; 8 bases agree with TRBD2. Germline V CDR1 and CDR2: SGHTA, FQGNSA. The CDR3 covers 16 residues. Trimming at V came to 5 bases and at J to 3 bases, leaving 9 bases not matched to a gene. CDR3 in amino acids: CASSAQRESVYNEQFF. The CDR3 region has the DNA TGTGCCAGCAGCGCCCAGCGGGAGTCCGTCTACAATGAGCAGTTCTTC.

This clonotype has more than one count but fewer than ten. V and J are TRBV5-6 and TRBJ2-2, with 8 bases matching TRBD2. Germline CDR1 SGHDT, CDR2 YYEEEE. With V trimmed by 0 bases and J by 4 bases, 8 bases remained unmatched. This CDR3 has 17 residues. The CDR3 region is CASSLDRGGVGTGELFF. In nucleotides, the CDR3 is TGTGCCAGCAGCTTGGATCGGGGGGGGGTCGGCACCGGGGAGCTGTTTTTT. The full variable domain, in which reference TRBV5-6 and TRBJ2-2 provide the parts outside the CDR3, is DAGVTQSPTHLIKTRGQQVTLRCSPKSGHDTVSWYQQALGQGPQFIFQYYEEEERQRGNFPDRFSGHQFPNYSSELNVNALLLGDSALYLCASSLDRGGVGTGELFFGEGSRLTVL.

This clonotype was seen a handful of times. V and J are TRBV2 and TRBJ2-7; 7 bases match TRBD2. Trimming removed 4 bases from V and 5 bases from J; junction bases left unmatched: 14. From germline, CDR1 is SNHLY and CDR2 FYNNEI. This CDR3 comprises 16 residues. The CDR3, as DNA: TGTGCCAGCAGTGGGAGAGTGGCGGGAGCTAGCGACGAGCAGTACTTC. Translation gives CASSGRVAGASDEQYF.

This chain joins TRBV5-1 and TRBJ2-1, with D possibly being TRBD1 (6 bases). CDR3 size: 15 residues. Germline V lookup: CDR1 SGHRS, CDR2 YFSETQ. Trimming removed 4 bases from V and 2 bases from J, with 13 bases in between. The CDR3 DNA is TGCGCCAGCAGCCTGCCACAGGGCCCCTACAATGAGCAGTTCTTC. Its protein is CASSLPQGPYNEQFF.

Remarks on this clonotype: With a much larger clone just one base away, this may be a read error. V is TRBV5-4 and J is TRBJ2-7; 10 bases agree with TRBD1. The germline V gene encodes CDR1 SGHNT and CDR2 YYREEE (reference sequence). The CDR3 runs to 13 residues. CDR3 sequence (DNA): TGTACCAGCAGCTATGACAGGGGGCAGGAGCAGTACTTC. Translating it yields CTSSYDRGQEQYF.

The rearrangement uses TRBV25-1 and TRBJ2-7; 7 bases are shared with TRBD2. Trimming removed 3 bases from V and 7 bases from J; junction bases left unmatched: 12. In germline, CDR1 is MGHDK, CDR2 SYGVNS. The CDR3 consists of 15 residues. The CDR3 nucleotides are TGTGCCAGCAGTGACCGGACTAGACGGTACAATGAGCAGTACTTC. Protein product: CASSDRTRRYNEQYF.

This clonotype has a handful of counts. The junction shows a germline mismatch at one end, possibly a read error. The chain links TRBV4-2 to TRBJ2-1; no reliable D call. The CDR3 is 14 residues long. Germline CDR1 reads LGHNA; CDR2 reads YNFKEQ. CDR3 region: CAGSQDPSYLEQFF. CDR3 DNA sequence: TGTGCCGGCAGCCAAGACCCTAGTTATCTTGAGCAGTTCTTC.

This sequence joins TRBV9 and TRBJ2-7, with D perhaps TRBD2 (6 bases). Germline V lookup: CDR1 SGDLS, CDR2 YYNGEE. CDR3 length equals 14 residues. V lost 3 bases and J 1 base, leaving 11 bases between the germline ends. For the CDR3, the DNA is TGTGCCAGCAGCGCTCGACTAGAATCCTACGAGCAGTACTTC. Translated, it gives CASSARLESYEQYF.

This clonotype was counted only a few times. The genes are TRBV29-1 and TRBJ2-5; 9 positions match TRBD2. The CDR3 sequence is 12 residues long. CDR1 and CDR2 (germline): SQVTM, ANQGSEA. Germline trimming cut 4 bases from V and 4 bases from J; bases unmatched to any gene: 1. CDR3 residues: CSVAAGGETQYF. The DNA of the CDR3 is TGCAGCGTTGCAGCGGGAGGAGAGACCCAGTACTTC.

This chain joins TRBV11-2 and TRBJ1-1; D unresolved. Looked up from germline, CDR1 is SGHAT and CDR2 is FQNNGV. The CDR3 has 14 residues. V dropped 3 bases and J dropped 3 bases, with 11 bases sitting between them. In nucleotides, the CDR3 is TGTGCCAGCAGCTTTATGACGAGGGACACTGAAGCTTTCTTT. This codes for CASSFMTRDTEAFF.

This clonotype was observed a few times. The chain carries TRBV7-2 and TRBJ1-1; 7 bases agree with TRBD1. V trimming: 5 bases; J trimming: 7 bases; junction bases outside the gene matches: 7. The CDR3 runs to 13 residues. Germline values: CDR1 SGHTA, CDR2 FQGNSA. The chain's CDR3 is CASSKGQTCEAFF. The CDR3 DNA reads as TGTGCCAGCAGCAAGGGACAGACATGTGAAGCTTTCTTT.

This clonotype occurred a few times. The chain carries TRBV29-1 and TRBJ2-5, with 8 bases fitting TRBD2. V lost 6 bases and J lost 11; bases outside the gene matches: 11. Germline V gene sequence: CDR1 SQVTM, CDR2 ANQGSEA. There are 12 residues in the CDR3. The CDR3 region is CSVGREGIGQYF. CDR3 nucleotide sequence: TGCAGCGTAGGACGGGAGGGCATAGGGCAGTACTTC.